The 10 T cell receptor beta chains listed next were all sequenced from one sample in a study of blood T cell repertoires in COVID-19. Measured with immunoSEQ multiplex PCR; TCRdb has only the in-frame clones, and not every one. The sample shows about 240,000 clones, around 89% of them seen only once. The sample was PBMCs or T cells enriched from blood (not recorded which). All receptors derive from a man between 40 and 49 years old who had recovered from COVID-19.

This clone was found a few times. The V call is TRBV10-2, the J call TRBJ2-6; perhaps TRBD1 as D (6 bases). The germline CDR1 and CDR2 sequences are WSHSY and SAAADI. Trimming stripped 7 bases from V and 3 bases from J, with 7 bases between. This CDR3 has 13 amino acids. CDR3 sequence (DNA): TGCGCCAGCACAGGGGATGGGGCCAACGTCCTGACTTTC. Protein: CASTGDGANVLTF.

This chain uses TRBV12-5 with TRBJ2-2; the match to TRBD1 covers 9 bases. Germline V lookup: CDR1 LGHNT, CDR2 FRNRAP. Trimming cost V 3 bases and J 3 bases; bases outside gene matches: 8. CDR3 length: 17 residues. The CDR3 sequence: CASGLGNRGLDTGELFF. The CDR3 coding sequence is TGTGCTAGTGGTTTAGGAAACAGGGGGCTTGACACCGGGGAGCTGTTTTTT.

This clone was recorded only once. V and J are TRBV20-1 and TRBJ2-3, with TRBD2 matching over 8 bases. CDR1 and CDR2 from the germline V gene are DFQATT and SNEGSKA (reference sequence). The CDR3 is 16 residues long. Trimming removed 3 bases from V and 4 bases from J; junction bases left unmatched: 12. The CDR3 sequence is CSASRGPGLGSDTQYF. The CDR3 DNA follows: TGCAGTGCTAGTAGAGGCCCGGGACTAGGCTCAGATACGCAGTATTTT.

The gene calls are TRBV19 and TRBJ1-1, with D perhaps TRBD1 (5 bases). The CDR3 is made up of 17 amino acids. Germline CDR1 reads LNHDA; CDR2 reads SQIVND (reference sequence). V was cut by 1 base and J by 7 bases, with 22 bases left in between. CDR3 DNA: TGTGCCAGTAGTATAGGGGGCCGCGTTTTTGAGGTACGTGAAGCTTTCTTT. It encodes CASSIGGRVFEVREAFF.

This clone was seen only once. DNA of the CDR3: TGTGCCAGCAGCCTCGGGACTAGCGGGACCCAGTACTTC. Translation: CASSLGTSGTQYF. This rearrangement joins TRBV12-3 or TRBV12-4 to TRBJ2-5, with 11 positions matching TRBD2. The CDR3 runs to 13 residues. The V segment lost 6 bases and the J segment 7 bases; nucleotides outside the gene matches: 4.

The rearrangement joins TRBV19 to TRBJ1-2; D is unclear. Germline V gene lookup returns CDR1 LNHDA and CDR2 SQIVND (reference sequence). The V end lost 1 base, the J end lost 2 bases, and 8 bases lay between the germline ends. The CDR3 runs 14 residues. CDR3 in DNA: TGTGCCAGTAGTATAGTTATCCGGAACTATGGCTACACCTTC. This sequence encodes CASSIVIRNYGYTF.

This chain joins TRBV7-9 and TRBJ1-5; D remains ambiguous. The CDR3 runs 12 residues. CDR1 is SEHNR, CDR2 FQNEAQ, per germline (reference sequence). V dropped 3 bases and J dropped 7 bases, with 7 bases sitting between them. This CDR3 is CASSFTAQPQHF. The CDR3 DNA reads as TGTGCCAGCAGCTTCACCGCGCAGCCCCAGCATTTT.

J is TRBJ2-5 and V is TRBV30; 7 bases line up with TRBD2. Germline-derived CDR1 and CDR2 are GTSNPN and SVGIG (reference sequence). This CDR3 spans 16 amino acids. V dropped 0 bases and J dropped 3; count of bases not matched to a gene: 10. CDR3 sequence reads: CAWSVGRGVDKETQYF. In DNA, the CDR3 is TGTGCCTGGAGTGTAGGACGGGGGGTTGATAAAGAGACCCAGTACTTC.

The CDR3 reads CASSFKLAGGYEQYF. The CDR3 region has the DNA TGTGCCAGCAGTTTTAAACTAGCGGGAGGGTACGAGCAGTACTTC. The chain recombines TRBV5-6 with TRBJ2-7, with 13 bases identical to TRBD2. With V trimmed by 5 bases and J by 4 bases, 6 bases remained unmatched. The CDR3 is made up of 15 amino acids. Germline CDR1 and CDR2: SGHDT and YYEEEE.

The CDR3 coding sequence is TGTGCTAGTGGTCTCAGCCGCCGGACAGAAAGCTACGAGCAGTACTTC. The encoded protein is CASGLSRRTESYEQYF. This chain joins TRBV12-5 and TRBJ2-7; D is perhaps TRBD1 (6 bases). Germline V lookup: CDR1 LGHNT, CDR2 FRNRAP. This CDR3 is built from 16 residues. V dropped 5 bases and J dropped 3 bases, with 20 bases sitting between them.